This T cell receptor beta chain is from a study of cytomegalovirus exposure and HLA in healthy donors. This table comes from immunoSEQ multiplex PCR, and its TCRdb copy is limited to in-frame clones, with some not included. The sample lists roughly 250,000 clones, approximately 84% seen once, with 0.95% to 1.5% in the top ten. Per germline, CDR1 KGHSH and CDR2 LQKENI. The CDR3 loop spans 14 amino acids. With V trimmed by 6 bases and J by 3 bases, 6 bases remained unmatched. Overall study findings and caveats: The study put 150 or so TCR beta chains on its list as cytomegalovirus-associated.

With respect to this clone: No antigen is known for it.

The chain employs TRBV18 and TRBJ2-7, with 9 bases aligning to TRBD1. Input material: PBMCs. This TCR was sampled from a woman aged 25 to 39 in good health and CMV-seropositive. CDR3 protein: CASSPDRGLYEQYF. The CDR3 region has the DNA TGTGCCAGCTCCCCGGACAGGGGCCTCTACGAGCAGTACTTC.